The clone carrying this TCR beta chain was detected a few times. What it recognizes is unknown. These data are taken from a study of T cells in Graves' hyperthyroidism and ophthalmopathy. General study findings and limits: With a median lead of approximately 6 months before onset, the model predicted ophthalmopathy.

Amplification yielded TCR beta CDR3 regions, with RNA transcripts as the source. TCR CDR3 regions were first amplified by RT-PCR with HTBI primers. TCRdb independently ran MiXCR on the multiplex PCR reads; one entry per CDR3 protein. The table lists 250,000 or so distinct CDR3 sequences, 12% to 15% of them singletons. V was clipped by 1 base and J by 4 bases, with 10 bases between them. The CDR3 has 14 residues. Per the germline V gene, CDR1 is MGHRA and CDR2 is YSYEKL. Among the patients, aged 18 to 65, hyperthyroidism was newly diagnosed and had lasted under 2 months. Clinical symptoms, serum thyroxine, TRAb, thyroid ultrasound and orbital computed tomography established diagnosis.

This sequence was found in a woman in her fifties or sixties with Graves' hyperthyroidism that later progressed to Graves' ophthalmopathy. What was sequenced was blood. This sequence joins TRBV4-1 and TRBJ2-5, with D maybe TRBD2 (5 bases). The DNA of the CDR3 is TGCGCCAGCAGCCAAGCTAGCATCACAGAGACCCAGTACTTC. Translation gives CASSQASITETQYF.